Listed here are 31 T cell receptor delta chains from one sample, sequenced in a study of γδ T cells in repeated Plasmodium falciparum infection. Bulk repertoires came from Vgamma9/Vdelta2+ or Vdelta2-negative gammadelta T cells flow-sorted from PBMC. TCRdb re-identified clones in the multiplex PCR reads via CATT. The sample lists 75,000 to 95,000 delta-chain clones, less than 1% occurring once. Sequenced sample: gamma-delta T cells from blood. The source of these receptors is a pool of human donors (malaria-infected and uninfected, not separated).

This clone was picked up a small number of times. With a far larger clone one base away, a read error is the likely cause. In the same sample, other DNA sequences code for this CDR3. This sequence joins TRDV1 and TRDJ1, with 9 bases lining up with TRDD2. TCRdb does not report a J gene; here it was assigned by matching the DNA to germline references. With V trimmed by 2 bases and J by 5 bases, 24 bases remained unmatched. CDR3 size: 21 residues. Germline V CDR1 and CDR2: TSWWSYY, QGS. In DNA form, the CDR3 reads TGTGCTCTTGGGGAATTGGCCTTCCTACCGCCACGGCTGGGAATCACTGATAAACTCATCTTT. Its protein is CALGELAFLPPRLGITDKLIF.

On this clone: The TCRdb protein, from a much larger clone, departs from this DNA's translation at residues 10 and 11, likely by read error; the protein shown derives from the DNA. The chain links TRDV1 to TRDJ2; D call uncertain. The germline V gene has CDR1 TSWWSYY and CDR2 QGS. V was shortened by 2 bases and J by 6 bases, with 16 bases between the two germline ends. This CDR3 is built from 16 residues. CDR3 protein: CALGEAFCDRAAQLFF. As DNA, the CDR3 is TGTGCTCTTGGGGAAGCTTTTTGTGATAGAGCAGCACAACTCTTCTTT.

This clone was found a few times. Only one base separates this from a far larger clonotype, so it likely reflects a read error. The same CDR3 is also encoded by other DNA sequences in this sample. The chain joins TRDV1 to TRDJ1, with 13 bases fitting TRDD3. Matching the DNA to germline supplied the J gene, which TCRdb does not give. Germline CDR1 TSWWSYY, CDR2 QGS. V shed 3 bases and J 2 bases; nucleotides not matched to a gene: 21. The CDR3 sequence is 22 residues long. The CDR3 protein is CALGDRKPVPYWGIRVTDKLIF. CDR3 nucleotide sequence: TGTGCTCTTGGGGACCGAAAGCCCGTCCCGTACTGGGGGATACGGGTTACCGATAAACTCATCTTT.

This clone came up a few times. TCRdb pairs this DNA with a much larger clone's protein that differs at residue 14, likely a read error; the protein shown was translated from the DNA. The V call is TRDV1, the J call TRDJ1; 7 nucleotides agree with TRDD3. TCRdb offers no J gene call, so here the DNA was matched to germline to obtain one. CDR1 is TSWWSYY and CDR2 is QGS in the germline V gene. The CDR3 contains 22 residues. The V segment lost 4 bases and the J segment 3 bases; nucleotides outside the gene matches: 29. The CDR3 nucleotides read TGTGCTCTTGGGGGTCCTTCGTATACAAAAAAGGACATGAGGGGGATTCCCGATAAACTCATCTTT. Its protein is CALGGPSYTKKDMRGIPDKLIF.

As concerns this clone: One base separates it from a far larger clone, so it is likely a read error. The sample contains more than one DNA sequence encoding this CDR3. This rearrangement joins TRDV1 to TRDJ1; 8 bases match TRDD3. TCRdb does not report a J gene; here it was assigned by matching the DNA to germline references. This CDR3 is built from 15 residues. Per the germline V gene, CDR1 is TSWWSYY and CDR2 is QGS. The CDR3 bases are TGTGCTCTTGGGGAATATTCGGGGATACCCGACAAACTCATCTTT. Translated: CALGEYSGIPDKLIF.

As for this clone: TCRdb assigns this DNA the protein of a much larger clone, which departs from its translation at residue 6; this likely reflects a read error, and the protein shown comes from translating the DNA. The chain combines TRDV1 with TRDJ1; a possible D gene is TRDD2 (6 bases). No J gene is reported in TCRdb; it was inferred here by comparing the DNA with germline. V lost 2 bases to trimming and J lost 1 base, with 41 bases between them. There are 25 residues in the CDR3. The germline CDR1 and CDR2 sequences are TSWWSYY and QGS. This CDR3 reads CALGECTEQATSYPHWYMGTDKLIF. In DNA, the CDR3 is TGTGCTCTTGGGGAATGTACTGAACAGGCTACGTCCTACCCTCACTGGTATATGGGCACCGATAAACTCATCTTT.

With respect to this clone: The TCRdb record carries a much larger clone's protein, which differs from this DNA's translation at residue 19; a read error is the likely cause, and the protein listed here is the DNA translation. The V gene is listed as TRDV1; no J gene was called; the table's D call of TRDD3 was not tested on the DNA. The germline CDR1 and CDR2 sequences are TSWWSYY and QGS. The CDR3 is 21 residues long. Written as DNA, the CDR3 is TGTGCTCTTGGGGCCCCCTTCCTGACCGGGTCTGAGAGACGTTGCACCGATAAACCCATCTTT. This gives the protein CALGAPFLTGSERRCTDKPIF.

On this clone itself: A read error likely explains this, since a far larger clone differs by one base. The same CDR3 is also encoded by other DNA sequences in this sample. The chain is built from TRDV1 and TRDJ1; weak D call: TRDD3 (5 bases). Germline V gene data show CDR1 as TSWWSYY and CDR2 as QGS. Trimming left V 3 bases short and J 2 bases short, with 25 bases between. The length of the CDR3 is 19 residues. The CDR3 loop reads CALGEVNFYPGILTDKLIF. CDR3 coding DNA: TGTGCTCTTGGGGAGGTGAATTTCTACCCCGGGATTCTGACCGATAAACTCATCTTT.

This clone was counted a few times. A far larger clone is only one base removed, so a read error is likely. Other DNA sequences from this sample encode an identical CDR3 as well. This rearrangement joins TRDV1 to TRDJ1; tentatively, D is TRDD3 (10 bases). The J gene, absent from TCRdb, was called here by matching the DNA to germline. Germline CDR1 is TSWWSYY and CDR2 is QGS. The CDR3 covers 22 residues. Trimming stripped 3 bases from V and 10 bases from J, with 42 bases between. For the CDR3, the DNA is TGTGCTCTTGGGGACCCCTGCCACCTTCCTACCCCATGGGGGATACTAGGGGAGTCACTCATCTTT. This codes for CALGDPCHLPTPWGILGESLIF.

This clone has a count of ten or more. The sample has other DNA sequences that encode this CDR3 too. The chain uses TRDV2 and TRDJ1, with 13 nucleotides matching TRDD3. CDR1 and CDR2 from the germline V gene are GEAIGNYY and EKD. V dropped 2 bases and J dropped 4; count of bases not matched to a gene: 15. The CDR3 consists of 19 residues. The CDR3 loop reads CACDRGRTGGYDANDKLIF. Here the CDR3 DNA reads TGTGCCTGTGACAGAGGGCGTACTGGGGGATACGATGCGAACGATAAACTCATCTTT.

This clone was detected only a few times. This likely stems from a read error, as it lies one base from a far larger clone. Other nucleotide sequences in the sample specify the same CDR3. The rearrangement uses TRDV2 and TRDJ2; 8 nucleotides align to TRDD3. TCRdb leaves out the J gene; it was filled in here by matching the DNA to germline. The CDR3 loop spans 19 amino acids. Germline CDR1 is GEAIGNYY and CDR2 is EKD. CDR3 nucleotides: TGTGCTTGTGATCCATCATCGAATGTTACTGGGGGTCTGACAGCACAACTCTTCTTT. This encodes CACDPSSNVTGGLTAQLFF.

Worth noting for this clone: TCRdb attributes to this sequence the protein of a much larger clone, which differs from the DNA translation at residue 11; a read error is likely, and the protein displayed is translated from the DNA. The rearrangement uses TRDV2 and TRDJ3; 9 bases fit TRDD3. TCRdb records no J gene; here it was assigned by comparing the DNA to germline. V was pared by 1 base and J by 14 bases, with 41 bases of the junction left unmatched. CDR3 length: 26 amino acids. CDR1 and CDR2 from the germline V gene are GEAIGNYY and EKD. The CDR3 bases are TGTGCCTGTGACACGAAAGGGCCGGACCGAGTATCGGGGATACGCGCGTTTTGTACCCAGCATGGACAGATGTTTTTC. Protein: CACDTKGPDRVSGIRAFCTQHGQMFF.

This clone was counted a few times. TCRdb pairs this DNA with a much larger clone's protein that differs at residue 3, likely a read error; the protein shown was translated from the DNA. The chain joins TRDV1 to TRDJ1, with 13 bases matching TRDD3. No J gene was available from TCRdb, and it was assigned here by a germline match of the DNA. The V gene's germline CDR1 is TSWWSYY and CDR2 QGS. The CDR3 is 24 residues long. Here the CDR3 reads CARGEPRYGLLGDTPILYTDKLIF. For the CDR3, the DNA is TGTGCTCGTGGGGAACCTCGTTATGGGCTACTGGGGGATACGCCAATCCTATACACCGATAAACTCATCTTT.

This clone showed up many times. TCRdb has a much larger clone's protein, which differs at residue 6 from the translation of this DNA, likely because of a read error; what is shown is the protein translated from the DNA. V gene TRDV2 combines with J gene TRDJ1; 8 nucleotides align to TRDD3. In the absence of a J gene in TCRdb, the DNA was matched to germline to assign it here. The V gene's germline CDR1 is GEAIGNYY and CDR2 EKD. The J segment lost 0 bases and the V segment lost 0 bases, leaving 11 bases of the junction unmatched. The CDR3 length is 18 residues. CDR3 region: CACDTTLGDPRYTDKLIF. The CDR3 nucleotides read TGTGCCTGTGACACCACCCTGGGGGACCCCCGGTACACCGATAAACTCATCTTT.

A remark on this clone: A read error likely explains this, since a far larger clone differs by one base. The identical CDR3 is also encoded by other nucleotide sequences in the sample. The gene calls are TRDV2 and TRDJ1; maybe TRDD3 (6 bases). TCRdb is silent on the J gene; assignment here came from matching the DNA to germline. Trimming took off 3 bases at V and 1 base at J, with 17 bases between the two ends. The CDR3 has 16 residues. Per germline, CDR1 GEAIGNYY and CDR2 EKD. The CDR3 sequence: CACDSLGDSATDKLIF. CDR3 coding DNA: TGTGCCTGTGACTCACTGGGAGATTCAGCCACCGATAAACTCATCTTT.

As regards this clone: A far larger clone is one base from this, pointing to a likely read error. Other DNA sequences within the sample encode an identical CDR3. The CDR3 nucleotides are TGTGCTTGTGACACCGGAGCCTACAACATCTGGGAACTGGGGGATAGGGAGAATAAGTACACCGATAAACTCATCTTT. This sequence encodes CACDTGAYNIWELGDRENKYTDKLIF. The chain is built from TRDV2 and TRDJ1; 11 bases are a match to TRDD3. TCRdb does not report a J gene; here it was assigned by matching the DNA to germline references. The length of the CDR3 is 26 residues. Per germline, CDR1 GEAIGNYY and CDR2 EKD.

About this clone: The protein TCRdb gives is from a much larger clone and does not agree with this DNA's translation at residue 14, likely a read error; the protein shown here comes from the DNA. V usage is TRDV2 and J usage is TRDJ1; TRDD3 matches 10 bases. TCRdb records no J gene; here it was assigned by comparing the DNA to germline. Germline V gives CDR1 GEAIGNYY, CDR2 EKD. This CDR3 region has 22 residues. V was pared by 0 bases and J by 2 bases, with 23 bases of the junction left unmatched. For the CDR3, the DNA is TGTGCCTGTGACACCCTTAAGAATCCCGTACTGGGGGATGCGCACCAGACCGATAAACTCATCTTT. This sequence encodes CACDTLKNPVLGDAHQTDKLIF.

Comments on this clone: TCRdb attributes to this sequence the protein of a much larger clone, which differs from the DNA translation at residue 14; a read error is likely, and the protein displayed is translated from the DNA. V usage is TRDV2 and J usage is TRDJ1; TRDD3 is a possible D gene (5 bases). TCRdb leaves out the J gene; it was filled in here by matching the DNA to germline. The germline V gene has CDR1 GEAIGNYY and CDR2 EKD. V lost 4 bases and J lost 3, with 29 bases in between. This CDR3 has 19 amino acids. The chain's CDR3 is CACDNIIASRGAYADKLIF. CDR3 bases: TGTGCCTGTGATAACATCATCGCTTCAAGGGGAGCTTACGCCGATAAACTCATCTTT.

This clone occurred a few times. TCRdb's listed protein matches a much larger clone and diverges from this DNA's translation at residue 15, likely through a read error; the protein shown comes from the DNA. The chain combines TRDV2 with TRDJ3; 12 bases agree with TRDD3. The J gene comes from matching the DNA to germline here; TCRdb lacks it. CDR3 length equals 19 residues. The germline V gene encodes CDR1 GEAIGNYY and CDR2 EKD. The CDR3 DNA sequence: TGTGCCTGTGACTCAACTGGGGGATACAGCTCCTGGGACACCCAACAGATGTTTTTC. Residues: CACDSTGGYSSWDTQQMFF.

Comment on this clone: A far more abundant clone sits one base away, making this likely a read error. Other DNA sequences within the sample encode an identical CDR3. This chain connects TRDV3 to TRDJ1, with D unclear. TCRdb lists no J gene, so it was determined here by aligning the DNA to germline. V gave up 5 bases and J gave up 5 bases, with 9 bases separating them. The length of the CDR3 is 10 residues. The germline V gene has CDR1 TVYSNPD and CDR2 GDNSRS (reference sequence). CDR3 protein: CALKRDKLIF. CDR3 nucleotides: TGTGCCCTAAAGAGGGATAAACTCATCTTT.

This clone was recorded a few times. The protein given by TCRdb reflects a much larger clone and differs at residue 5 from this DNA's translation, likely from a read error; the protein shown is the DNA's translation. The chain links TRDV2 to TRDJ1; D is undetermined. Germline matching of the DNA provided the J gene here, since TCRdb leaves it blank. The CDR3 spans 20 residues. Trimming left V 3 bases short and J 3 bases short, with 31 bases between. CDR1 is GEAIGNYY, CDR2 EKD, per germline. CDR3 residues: CACDAGSMRDVPKPSDKLIF. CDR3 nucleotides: TGTGCCTGTGACGCCGGTTCGATGCGGGACGTTCCGAAGCCCTCCGATAAACTCATCTTT.

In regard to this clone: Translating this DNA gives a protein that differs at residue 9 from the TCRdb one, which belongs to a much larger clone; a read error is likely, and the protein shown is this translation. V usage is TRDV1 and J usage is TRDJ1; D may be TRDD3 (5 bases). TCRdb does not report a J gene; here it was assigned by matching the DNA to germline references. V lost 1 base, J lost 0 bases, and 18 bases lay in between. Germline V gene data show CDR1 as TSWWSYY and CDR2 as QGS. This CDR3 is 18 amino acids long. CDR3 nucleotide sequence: TGTGCTCTTGGGGAACGTGGGGAAGCCCATTACTACACCGATAAACTCATCTTT. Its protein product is CALGERGEAHYYTDKLIF.

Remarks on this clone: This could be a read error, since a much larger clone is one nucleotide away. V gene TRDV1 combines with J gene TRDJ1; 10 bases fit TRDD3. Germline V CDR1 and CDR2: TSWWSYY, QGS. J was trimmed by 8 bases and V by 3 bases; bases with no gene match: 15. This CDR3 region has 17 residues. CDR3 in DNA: TGTGCTCTTGGGGACCCGGAAATCATGCGGGGGATACGGAAACTCATCTTT. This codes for CALGDPEIMRGIRKLIF.

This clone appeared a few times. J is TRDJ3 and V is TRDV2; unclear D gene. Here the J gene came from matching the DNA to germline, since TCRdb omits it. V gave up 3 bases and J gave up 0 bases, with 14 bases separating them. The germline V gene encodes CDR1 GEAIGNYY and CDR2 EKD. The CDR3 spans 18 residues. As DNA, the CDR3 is TGTGCCTGTGACCTTACTCAAGGGAGCTCCTGGGACACCCGACAGATGTTTTTC. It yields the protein CACDLTQGSSWDTRQMFF.

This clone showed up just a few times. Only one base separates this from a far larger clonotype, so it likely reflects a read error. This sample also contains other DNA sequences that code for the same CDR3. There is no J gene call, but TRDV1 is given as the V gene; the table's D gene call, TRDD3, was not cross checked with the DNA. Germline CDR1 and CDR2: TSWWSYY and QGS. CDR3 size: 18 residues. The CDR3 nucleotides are TGTGCTCTTGGGGAATGGGGATCGGATCCCGTGTACACCGATAAACTCATCTTC. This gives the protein CALGEWGSDPVYTDKLIF.

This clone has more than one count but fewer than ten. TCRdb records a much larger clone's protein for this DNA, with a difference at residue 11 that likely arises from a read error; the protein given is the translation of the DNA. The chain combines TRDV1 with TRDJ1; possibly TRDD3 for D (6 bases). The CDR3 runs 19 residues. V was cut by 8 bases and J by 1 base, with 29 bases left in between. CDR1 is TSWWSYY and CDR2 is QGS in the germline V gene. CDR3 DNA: TGTGCTCTTTCCCTGAGGCCCTCTTACTGGGTGATAGGCACCGATAAACTCATCTTT. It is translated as CALSLRPSYWVIGTDKLIF.

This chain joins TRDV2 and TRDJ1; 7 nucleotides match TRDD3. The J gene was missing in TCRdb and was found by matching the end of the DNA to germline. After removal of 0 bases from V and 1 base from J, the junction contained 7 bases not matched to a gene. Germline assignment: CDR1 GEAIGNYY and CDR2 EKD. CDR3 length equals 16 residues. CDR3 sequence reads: CACDTAILGSTDKLIF. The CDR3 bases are TGTGCCTGTGACACCGCCATACTGGGGAGCACCGATAAACTCATCTTT.

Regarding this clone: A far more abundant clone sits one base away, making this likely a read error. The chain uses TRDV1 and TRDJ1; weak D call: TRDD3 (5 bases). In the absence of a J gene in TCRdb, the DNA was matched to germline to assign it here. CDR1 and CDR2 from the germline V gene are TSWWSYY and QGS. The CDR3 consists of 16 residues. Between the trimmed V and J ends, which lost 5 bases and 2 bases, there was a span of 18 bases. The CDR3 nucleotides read TGTGCTCTTGGGTCCCCCGAGGGGAGGTGGACCGATAAACTCATCTTT. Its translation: CALGSPEGRWTDKLIF.

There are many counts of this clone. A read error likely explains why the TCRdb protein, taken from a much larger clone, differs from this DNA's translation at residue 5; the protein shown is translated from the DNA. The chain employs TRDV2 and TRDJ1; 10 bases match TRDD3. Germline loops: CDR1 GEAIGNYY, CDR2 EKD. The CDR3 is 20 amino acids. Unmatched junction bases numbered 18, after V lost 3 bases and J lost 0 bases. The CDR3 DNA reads TGTGCCTGTGACGCCAATTTTCCGGGGGATACGACTCCGTACACCGATAAACTCATCTTT. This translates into CACDANFPGDTTPYTDKLIF.

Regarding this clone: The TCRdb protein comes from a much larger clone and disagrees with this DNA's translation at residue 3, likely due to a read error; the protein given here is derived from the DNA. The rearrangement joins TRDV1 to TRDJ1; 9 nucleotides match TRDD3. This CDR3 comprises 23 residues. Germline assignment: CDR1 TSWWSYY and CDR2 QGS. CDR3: CARGELSLPEYWGRGWDTDKLIF. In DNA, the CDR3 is TGTGCTCGTGGGGAACTCAGCCTTCCCGAGTACTGGGGGAGGGGTTGGGACACCGATAAACTCATCTTT.

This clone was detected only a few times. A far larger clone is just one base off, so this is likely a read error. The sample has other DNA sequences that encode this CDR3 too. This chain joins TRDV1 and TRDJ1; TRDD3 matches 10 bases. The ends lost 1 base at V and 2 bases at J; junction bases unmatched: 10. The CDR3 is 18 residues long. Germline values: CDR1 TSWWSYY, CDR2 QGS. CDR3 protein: CALGERFQILGDTDKLIF. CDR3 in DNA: TGTGCTCTTGGGGAACGCTTCCAAATACTGGGGGATACCGATAAACTCATCTTT.